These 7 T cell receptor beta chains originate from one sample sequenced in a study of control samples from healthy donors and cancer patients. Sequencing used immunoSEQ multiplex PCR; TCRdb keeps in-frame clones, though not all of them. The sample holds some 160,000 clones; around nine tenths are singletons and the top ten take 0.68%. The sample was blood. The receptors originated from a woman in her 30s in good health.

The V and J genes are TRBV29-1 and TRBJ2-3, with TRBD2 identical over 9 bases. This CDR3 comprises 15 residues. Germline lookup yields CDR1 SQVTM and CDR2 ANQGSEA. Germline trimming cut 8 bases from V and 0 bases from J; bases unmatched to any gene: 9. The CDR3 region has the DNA TGCAGCTTCATGCGCGGGAGGGGGAGCACAGATACGCAGTATTTT. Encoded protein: CSFMRGRGSTDTQYF.

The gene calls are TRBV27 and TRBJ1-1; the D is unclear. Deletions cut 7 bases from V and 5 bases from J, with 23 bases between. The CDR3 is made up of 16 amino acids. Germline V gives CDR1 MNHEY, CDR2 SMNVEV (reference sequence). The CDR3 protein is CASTSLWEGVGTEAFF. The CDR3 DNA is TGTGCCAGCACCTCTCTTTGGGAGGGCGTAGGGACTGAAGCTTTCTTT.

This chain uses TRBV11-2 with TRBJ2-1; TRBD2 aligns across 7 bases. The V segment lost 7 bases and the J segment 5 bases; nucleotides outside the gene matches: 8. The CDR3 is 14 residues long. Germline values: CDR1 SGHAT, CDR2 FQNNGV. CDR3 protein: CASTPMAGDNEQFF. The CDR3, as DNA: TGTGCCAGCACCCCAATGGCGGGGGACAATGAGCAGTTCTTC.

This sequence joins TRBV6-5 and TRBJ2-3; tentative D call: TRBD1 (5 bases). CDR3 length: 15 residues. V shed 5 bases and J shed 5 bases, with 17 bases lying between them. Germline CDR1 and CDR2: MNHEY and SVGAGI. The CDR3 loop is CASSPQGLQGDTQYF. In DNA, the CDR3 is TGTGCCAGCAGTCCTCAGGGTCTGCAAGGAGATACGCAGTATTTT.

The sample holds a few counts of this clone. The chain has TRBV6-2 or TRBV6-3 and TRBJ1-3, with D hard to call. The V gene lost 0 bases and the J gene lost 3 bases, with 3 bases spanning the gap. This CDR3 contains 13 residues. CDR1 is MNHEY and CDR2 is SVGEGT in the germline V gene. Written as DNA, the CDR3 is TGTGCCAGCAGTTACTCGAATGGAAACACCATATATTTT. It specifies CASSYSNGNTIYF.

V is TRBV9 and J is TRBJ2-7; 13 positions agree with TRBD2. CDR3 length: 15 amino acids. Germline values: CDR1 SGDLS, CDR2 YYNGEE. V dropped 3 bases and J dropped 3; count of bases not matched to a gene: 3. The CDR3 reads CASSAGLAGYYEQYF. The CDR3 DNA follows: TGTGCCAGCAGCGCGGGACTAGCGGGGTACTACGAGCAGTACTTC.

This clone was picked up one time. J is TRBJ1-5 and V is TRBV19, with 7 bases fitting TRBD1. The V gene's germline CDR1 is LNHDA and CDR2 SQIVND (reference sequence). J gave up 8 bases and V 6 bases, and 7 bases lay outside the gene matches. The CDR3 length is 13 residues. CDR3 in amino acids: CASRGQHLEPQHF. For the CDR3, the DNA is TGTGCCAGTAGGGGACAGCACCTTGAGCCCCAGCATTTT.